The 10 T cell receptor beta chains reported below all come from one sample, sequenced in a study of CD8 T cells in ankylosing spondylitis. TCRdb recomputed calls from the 5' RACE reads with MiXCR, one row per CDR3 protein. The table shows under 950,000 distinct CDR3 sequences, with around 20% occurring only once. Their antigen targets remain unknown. Study-wide findings and caveats: A TCR beta motif of seven or eight highly homologous variants appeared characteristic of ankylosing spondylitis blood.

Sequencing was performed on blood, either unsorted or a sorted T cell fraction (not recorded which). The receptors were sampled from a male donor with ankylosing spondylitis.

The J gene is TRBJ2-3, the V gene TRBV4-2, with 10 bases lining up with TRBD2. This CDR3 contains 15 residues. Germline values: CDR1 LGHNA, CDR2 YNFKEQ. V was clipped by 4 bases and J by 4 bases; unmatched bases: 5. The chain's CDR3 is CASSPLAGVADTQYF. The CDR3 region has the DNA TGTGCCAGCAGCCCCCTAGCGGGAGTTGCAGATACGCAGTATTTT.

This clonotype was observed a handful of times. The chain uses TRBV20-1 and TRBJ1-2; D is perhaps TRBD1 (6 bases). The V end lost 6 bases, the J end lost 8 bases, and 13 bases lay between the germline ends. The germline CDR1 and CDR2 sequences are DFQATT and SNEGSKA (reference sequence). The CDR3 runs to 11 residues. DNA of the CDR3: TGCAGTGCAAACGACAGGAAGGGCTACACCTTC. The encoded protein is CSANDRKGYTF.

V gene TRBV25-1 combines with J gene TRBJ2-7; 7 bases are shared with TRBD1. CDR3 length equals 13 residues. V trimming: 6 bases; J trimming: 4 bases; junction bases outside the gene matches: 6. CDR1 is MGHDK, CDR2 SYGVNS, per germline. CDR3 protein: CASRGQVVYEQYF. The CDR3 bases are TGTGCCAGCAGAGGACAGGTGGTATACGAGCAGTACTTC.

The rearrangement links TRBV12-3 or TRBV12-4 to TRBJ2-5; TRBD2 might be the D (6 bases). The length of the CDR3 is 13 residues. V was cut by 3 bases and J by 7 bases, with 12 bases left in between. Written as DNA, the CDR3 is TGTGCCAGCAGTTTGGGGACGGAGGGGACCCAGTACTTC. Its translation: CASSLGTEGTQYF.

The chain employs TRBV29-1 and TRBJ1-2; D gene uncertain. The CDR3 is 11 amino acids. Per the germline V gene, CDR1 is SQVTM and CDR2 is ANQGSEA. Trimming pared 7 bases from V and 7 bases from J, leaving 13 bases between. The CDR3, as DNA: TGCAGCGCCACGAGGGCGTCTGGCTACACCTTC. It yields the protein CSATRASGYTF.

The chain uses TRBV5-6 and TRBJ1-2, with D perhaps matching TRBD1 (5 bases). V lost 4 bases to trimming and J lost 5 bases, with 12 bases between them. Germline lookup yields CDR1 SGHDT and CDR2 YYEEEE. CDR3 length: 13 amino acids. This CDR3 reads CASSGRGRYGYTF. The CDR3 DNA sequence: TGTGCCAGCAGCGGGCGGGGACGGTATGGCTACACCTTC.

The chain uses TRBV5-1 and TRBJ1-1, with D perhaps matching TRBD1 (6 bases). CDR1 and CDR2 (germline): SGHRS, YFSETQ. This CDR3 has 15 amino acids. V shed 0 bases and J shed 6 bases, with 15 bases lying between them. CDR3 DNA: TGCGCCAGCAGCTTGGGACCCCAGGGGAGGGCTGAAGCTTTCTTT. It encodes CASSLGPQGRAEAFF.

For this clonotype: At one of its ends the junction is not consistent with the germline gene, which may arise from a read error. The V gene is TRBV30, the J gene TRBJ2-1, with D tentatively TRBD2 (7 bases). From germline, CDR1 is GTSNPN and CDR2 SVGIG (reference sequence). The CDR3 loop spans 11 amino acids. The CDR3 is CAWSEGGDSLF. The CDR3 nucleotides are TGTGCCTGGAGTGAGGGGGGGGATTCACTCTTC.

This clonotype was counted only a few times. At one end the junction does not follow the germline gene, possibly because of a read error. The V call is TRBV3-1, the J call TRBJ1-5, with D hard to call. Germline V gene lookup returns CDR1 LGHDT and CDR2 YNNKEL (reference sequence). This CDR3 spans 13 amino acids. CDR3 loop: CASSQDLGSYVNF. Written as DNA, the CDR3 is TGTGCCAGCAGCCAAGATCTTGGAAGCTACGTGAATTTT.

This clonotype was counted between two and nine times. The chain links TRBV12-3 or TRBV12-4 to TRBJ2-3; D call uncertain. Trimming stripped 6 bases from V and 1 base from J, with 17 bases between. The length of the CDR3 is 16 residues. The CDR3 sequence is CASSPDRKRGTDTQYF. DNA of the CDR3: TGTGCCAGCAGCCCCGATAGAAAACGGGGCACAGATACGCAGTATTTT.